The text below deals with one TCR beta chain. This clonotype has just a few counts. No antigen is known for it. No base quality values were provided; no much bigger clone lies one nucleotide off. Moderately to severely active disease, a Clinical Activity Score of at least 3, a NOSPECS grade of at least 4, and a duration under 3 months were present in ophthalmopathy patients. Any patient with an uncontrolled infection, another autoimmune disease, pregnancy or lactation was excluded. Diagnoses were established on the basis of clinical symptoms, serum thyroxine and TRAb, thyroid ultrasound, and orbital computed tomography. PBMCs were isolated from around 10 ml of fresh peripheral blood by Ficoll-Paque density gradient centrifugation. Trizol reagent was used to extract total RNA, and RNA quality was then checked on an Agilent 2100 Bioanalyzer. TCR beta CDR3 regions were amplified from RNA transcripts. The TCR CDR3 was subjected to a first round of RT-PCR using the HTBI primer set and the Qiagen OneStep RT-PCR kit. A second multiplex PCR round built the libraries, followed by size selection and purification. Libraries were sequenced paired-end with 100 bp reads on an Illumina HiSeq2000. Per the authors' processing: SOAPnuke was used to process the raw data, throwing out any read that contained adapters or uncalled bases, had a mean Phred below 15, or lacked an exact constant-primer or identifier match. High-quality paired reads were merged with COPE v1.2.5, and unique nucleotide sequences were defined as clonotypes. MiTCR v1.1 was used to align clonotypes to the IMGT TRBV, TRBD and TRBJ reference segments. Analysis was restricted to V-J combinations with a frequency above 0.0001, which covered about 99% of repertoires. A TCS score was defined as the ratio between F50 (clonal expansion) and ExV (chaos), using BLOSUM62-based TCRdist between CDR3 peptides within each V-J. Welch's t-statistics and random forest reduced 514 V-J features to around 14, which were used in a naive Bayes classifier (R e1071). TCRdb cleaned the public reads at Q25 with fastp, built clones with MiXCR and kept in-frame beta chains. CDR3 protein sequences are deduplicated, and each keeps its most common genes and DNA. Here the V and J calls rest on TCRdb's processing, not on the authors' analysis. This sample holds about 500,000 distinct CDR3 sequences; 16% were observed only once. The biggest ten clones account for about 29% of the sample.

V trim: 5 bases; J trim: 8 bases; unmatched bases: 15. CDR1 and CDR2 are read off the germline V gene as SGHRS and YFSETQ. Spanning cysteine to phenylalanine, the CDR3 consists of 16 amino acids. Only the CDR3 portion is preserved as DNA: 48 bases, with reading frame beginning at the first base. This specimen comes from a study of T cells in Graves' hyperthyroidism and ophthalmopathy (dated by TCRdb to 2018 to 2020). Background on the whole study: Peripheral blood samples were taken at the time of initial diagnosis, prior to any treatment. A discovery cohort of around 100 patients, roughly 40 with Graves' ophthalmopathy and 55 to 60 with stable Graves' hyperthyroidism, was used to find distinguishing TCR V-J signatures. An independent validation cohort of under 20 hyperthyroidism patients and approximately 15 patients who later progressed to ophthalmopathy tested prospective prediction of ophthalmopathy. The 85 to 100 discovery patients were randomly split 7:3 into training and test sets. The study also compared thyroid tissue and blood T-cell repertoires from five or six Graves' hyperthyroidism patients. Following sampling, methimazole starting at 30 mg daily was given to hyperthyroidism patients, and high-dose intravenous methylprednisolone was given to ophthalmopathy patients. TCR Vbeta CDR3 sequencing of 120 to 150 peripheral blood samples (more than 40 ophthalmopathy, 75 hyperthyroidism and approximately 17 progressor patients) is reported in the paper. Beyond this particular receptor, the publication reports: Blood samples also contained most of the expanded thyroid clonotypes (frequency above 0.001), which suggests that blood repertoires may reflect thyroid immune responses. Sample size was not statistically predetermined, and blinding of investigators to group allocation was not performed. In validation, the model predicted progression to ophthalmopathy a median of roughly 6.2 months before onset, with about 70% sensitivity and 72.22% specificity. A 13 V-J signature model separated ophthalmopathy from stable hyperthyroidism, with just over 85% sensitivity and about 81% specificity in cross-validation and 80%/75% in testing.

The sample consisted of blood. This TCR came from a woman aged 25 to 45 with Graves' ophthalmopathy. Rearrangement joined TRBV5-1 to TRBJ2-2; TRBD2 agrees with 7 junctional bases. The DNA sequence follows: TGCGCCAGCAGGGAACGAGCGGGAAGGCTATATGGGGAGCTGTTTTTT. Translated, it gives CASRERAGRLYGELFF.